This TCR beta chain was identified during a study of cytotoxic CD8 clonotypes in ibrutinib-treated CLL. Study at large: Response material was collected after a median approximately 12 months of treatment, range 6 to 36. Overall study findings and caveats: Sampling times, which were not matched between the groups, differed between sustained-remission patients and progressing patients.

Regarding this clone: Its antigen remains unidentified.

V was pared by 6 bases and J by 6 bases, with 17 bases between. CDR1 and CDR2 (germline): SQVTM, ANQGSEA. This CDR3 contains 13 residues. Profiled with immunoSEQ multiplex PCR; TCRdb holds only in-frame clones, not every one. The sample has around 250,000 clones; roughly 70% are singletons. V and J are TRBV29-1 and TRBJ1-2, with a tentative D call TRBD1 (5 bases). This receptor was taken from a human donor with chronic lymphocytic leukemia. The input for sequencing was PBMCs, taken after 24 months of ibrutinib treatment. The DNA of the CDR3 is TGCAGCGTCGTAGGGGAGCAGGTCGATGGCTACACCTTC. As protein: CSVVGEQVDGYTF.